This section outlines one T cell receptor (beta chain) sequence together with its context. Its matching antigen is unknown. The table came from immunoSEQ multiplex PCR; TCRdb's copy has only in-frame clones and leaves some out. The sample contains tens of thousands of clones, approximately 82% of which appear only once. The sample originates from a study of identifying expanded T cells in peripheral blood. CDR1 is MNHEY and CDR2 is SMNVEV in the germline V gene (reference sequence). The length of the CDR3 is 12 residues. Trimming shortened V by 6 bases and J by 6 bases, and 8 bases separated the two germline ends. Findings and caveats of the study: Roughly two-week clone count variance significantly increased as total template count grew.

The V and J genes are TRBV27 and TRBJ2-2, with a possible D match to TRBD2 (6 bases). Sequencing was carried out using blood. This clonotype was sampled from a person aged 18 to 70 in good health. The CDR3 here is CASRIAAGELFF. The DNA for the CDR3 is TGTGCCAGCAGGATAGCGGCCGGGGAGCTGTTTTTT.